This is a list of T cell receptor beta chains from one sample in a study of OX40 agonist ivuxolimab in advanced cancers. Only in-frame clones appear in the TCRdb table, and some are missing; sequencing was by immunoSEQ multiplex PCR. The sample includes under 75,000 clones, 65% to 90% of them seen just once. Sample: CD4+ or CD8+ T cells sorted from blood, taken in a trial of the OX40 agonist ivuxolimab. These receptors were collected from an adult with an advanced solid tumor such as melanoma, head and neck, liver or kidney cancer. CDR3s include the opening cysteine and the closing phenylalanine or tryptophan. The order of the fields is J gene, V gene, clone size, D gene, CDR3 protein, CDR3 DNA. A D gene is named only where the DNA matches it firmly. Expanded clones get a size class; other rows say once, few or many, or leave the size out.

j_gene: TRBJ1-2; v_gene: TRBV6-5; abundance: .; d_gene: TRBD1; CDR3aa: CASRPTGYDGYTF; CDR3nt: TGTGCCAGCAGGCCGACAGGGTATGATGGCTACACCTTC
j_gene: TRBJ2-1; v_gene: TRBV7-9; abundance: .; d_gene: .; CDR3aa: CASSLGGSYNEQFF; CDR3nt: TGTGCCAGCAGCTTGGGGGGCTCCTACAATGAGCAGTTCTTC
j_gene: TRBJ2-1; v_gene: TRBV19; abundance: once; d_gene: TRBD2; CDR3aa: CASSIPGSGRRNEQFF; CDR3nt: TGTGCCAGTAGTATCCCGGGTAGCGGGAGGAGGAATGAGCAGTTCTTC
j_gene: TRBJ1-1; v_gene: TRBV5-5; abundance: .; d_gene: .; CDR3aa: CASSLAGQNTEAFF; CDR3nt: TGTGCCAGCAGCTTGGCGGGACAGAACACTGAAGCTTTCTTT
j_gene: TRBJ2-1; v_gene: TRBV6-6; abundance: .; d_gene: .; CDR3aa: CASSYLAREFF; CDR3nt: TGTGCCAGCAGTTATCTAGCAAGGGAGTTCTTC
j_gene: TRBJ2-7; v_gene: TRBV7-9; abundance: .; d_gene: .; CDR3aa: CASSVGGRVNEQYF; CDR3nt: TGTGCCAGCAGCGTCGGTGGCCGGGTAAACGAGCAGTACTTC
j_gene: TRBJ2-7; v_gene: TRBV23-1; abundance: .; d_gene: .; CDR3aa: CASRLGGYSYEQYF; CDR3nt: TGCGCCAGCAGGTTAGGCGGGTACTCCTACGAGCAGTACTTC
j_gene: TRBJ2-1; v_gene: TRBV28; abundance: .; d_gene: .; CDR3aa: CASSSLGLLNEQFF; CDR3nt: TGTGCCAGCAGTTCCCTAGGGCTCCTCAATGAGCAGTTCTTC
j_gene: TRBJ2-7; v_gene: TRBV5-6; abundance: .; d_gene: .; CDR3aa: CASSSPYEQYF; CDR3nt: TGTGCCAGCAGTTCCCCCTACGAGCAGTACTTC
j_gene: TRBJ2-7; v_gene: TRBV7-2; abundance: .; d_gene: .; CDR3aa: CASSGGAYEQYF; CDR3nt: TGTGCCAGCAGCGGCGGGGCCTACGAGCAGTACTTC
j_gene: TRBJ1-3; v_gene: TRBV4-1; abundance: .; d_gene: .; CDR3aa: CASSQDGAREAGNTIYF; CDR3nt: TGCGCCAGCAGCCAAGATGGTGCCCGGGAAGCTGGAAACACCATATATTTT
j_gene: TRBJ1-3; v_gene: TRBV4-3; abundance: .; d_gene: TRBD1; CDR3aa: CASSHATGGSSGNTIYF; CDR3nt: TGCGCCAGCAGCCACGCAACAGGGGGCAGCTCTGGAAACACCATATATTTT
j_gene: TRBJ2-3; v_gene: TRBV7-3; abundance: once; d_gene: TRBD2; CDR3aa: CASSSGGLTDTQYF; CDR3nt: TGTGCCAGCAGCTCGGGGGGGCTCACAGATACGCAGTATTTT
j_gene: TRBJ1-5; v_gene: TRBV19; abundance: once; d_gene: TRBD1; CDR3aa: CASSPPDRGFRQPQHF; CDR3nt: TGTGCCAGTAGTCCCCCGGACAGGGGGTTTAGGCAGCCCCAGCATTTT
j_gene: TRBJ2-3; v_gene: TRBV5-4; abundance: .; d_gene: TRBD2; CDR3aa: CASSAGGQRGADTQYF; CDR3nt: TGTGCCAGCAGCGCGGGGGGGCAGCGGGGAGCAGATACGCAGTATTTT
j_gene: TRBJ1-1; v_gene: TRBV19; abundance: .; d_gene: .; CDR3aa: CASSMGARARTEAFF; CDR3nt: TGTGCCAGTAGTATGGGAGCTAGGGCGCGGACTGAAGCTTTCTTT
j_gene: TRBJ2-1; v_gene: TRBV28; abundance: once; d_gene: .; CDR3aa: CASSRFRTASSYNEQFF; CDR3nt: TGTGCCAGCAGTAGGTTTAGGACAGCGAGCTCCTACAATGAGCAGTTCTTC
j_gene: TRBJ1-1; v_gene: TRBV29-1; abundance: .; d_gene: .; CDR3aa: CSVRIRASNTEAFF; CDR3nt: TGCAGCGTTCGTATTCGGGCCTCGAACACTGAAGCTTTCTTT
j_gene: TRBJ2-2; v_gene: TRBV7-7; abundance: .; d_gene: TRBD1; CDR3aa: CASSSLSTGEITGELFF; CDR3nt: TGTGCTAGCAGCTCTCTCTCGACAGGGGAGATCACCGGGGAGCTGTTTTTT
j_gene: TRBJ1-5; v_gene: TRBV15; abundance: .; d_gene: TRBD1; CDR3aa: CATSRGGQDPPPQHF; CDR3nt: TGTGCCACCAGCAGAGGGGGACAGGACCCGCCGCCCCAGCATTTT
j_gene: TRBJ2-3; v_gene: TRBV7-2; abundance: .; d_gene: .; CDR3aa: CASSPTSSSTDTQYF; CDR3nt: TGTGCCAGCAGCCCCACCTCGTCTAGCACAGATACGCAGTATTTT
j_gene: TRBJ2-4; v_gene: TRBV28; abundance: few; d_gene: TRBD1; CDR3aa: CASSPSGQLAKNIQYF; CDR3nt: TGTGCCAGCAGCCCTTCGGGACAGCTAGCCAAAAACATTCAGTACTTC
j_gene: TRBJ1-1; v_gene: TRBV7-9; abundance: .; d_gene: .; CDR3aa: CASGLLGRKTEAFF; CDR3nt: TGTGCCAGCGGCCTCCTGGGCAGGAAAACTGAAGCTTTCTTT
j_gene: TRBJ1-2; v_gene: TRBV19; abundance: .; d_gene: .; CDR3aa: CASKKEGYGYTF; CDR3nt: TGTGCCAGTAAGAAGGAGGGTTATGGCTACACCTTC
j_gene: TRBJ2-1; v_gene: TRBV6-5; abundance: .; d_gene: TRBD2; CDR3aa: CASSFESGGGNEQFF; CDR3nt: TGTGCCAGCAGTTTTGAGAGCGGGGGAGGGAATGAGCAGTTCTTC
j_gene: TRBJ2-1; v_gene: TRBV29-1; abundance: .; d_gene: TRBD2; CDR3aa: CSTTSGGGYNEQFF; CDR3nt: TGCAGCACCACTAGCGGAGGGGGGTACAATGAGCAGTTCTTC
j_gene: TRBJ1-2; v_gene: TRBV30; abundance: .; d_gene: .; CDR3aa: CAWSTGHYGYTF; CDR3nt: TGTGCCTGGAGTACAGGGCACTATGGCTACACCTTC
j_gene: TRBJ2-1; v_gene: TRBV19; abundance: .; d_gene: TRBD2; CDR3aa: CASTPRRTSGSNEQFF; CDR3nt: TGTGCCAGTACCCCCCGAAGGACTAGCGGGAGTAATGAGCAGTTCTTC
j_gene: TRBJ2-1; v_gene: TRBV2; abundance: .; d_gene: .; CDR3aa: CASSAGETGNEQFF; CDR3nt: TGTGCCAGCAGTGCTGGGGAAACAGGGAATGAGCAGTTCTTC
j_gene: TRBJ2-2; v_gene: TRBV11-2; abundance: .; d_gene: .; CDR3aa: CASSFSGDTGELFF; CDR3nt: TGTGCCAGCAGCTTCTCCGGGGACACCGGGGAGCTGTTTTTT
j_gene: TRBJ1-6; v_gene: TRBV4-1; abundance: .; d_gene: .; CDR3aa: CASSQEGLRGSYNSPLHF; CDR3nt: TGCGCCAGCAGCCAAGAGGGACTTAGGGGCTCCTATAATTCACCCCTCCACTTT
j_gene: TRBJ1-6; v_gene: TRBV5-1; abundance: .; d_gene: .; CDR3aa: CASSLVAEVESPLHF; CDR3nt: TGCGCCAGCAGCTTGGTTGCGGAAGTGGAATCACCCCTCCACTTT
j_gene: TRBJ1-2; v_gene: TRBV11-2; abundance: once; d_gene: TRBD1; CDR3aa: CASSRQEGAHGYTF; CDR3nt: TGTGCCAGCAGCCGCCAGGAGGGGGCACATGGCTACACCTTC
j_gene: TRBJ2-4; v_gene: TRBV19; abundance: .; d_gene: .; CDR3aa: CASSIGQNKNIQYF; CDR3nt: TGTGCCAGTAGTATAGGGCAAAACAAAAACATTCAGTACTTC
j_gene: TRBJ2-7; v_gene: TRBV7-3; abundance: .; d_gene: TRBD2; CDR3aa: CASSVTSGTYEQYF; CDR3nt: TGTGCCAGCAGCGTAACTAGCGGCACCTACGAGCAGTACTTC
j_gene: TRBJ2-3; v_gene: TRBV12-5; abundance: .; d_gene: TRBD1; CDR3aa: CASGLGTDTDTQYF; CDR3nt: TGTGCTAGTGGTTTAGGGACAGACACAGATACGCAGTATTTT
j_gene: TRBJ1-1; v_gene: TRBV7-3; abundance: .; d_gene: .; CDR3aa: CASSRVGGVTEAFF; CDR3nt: TGTGCCAGCAGTAGGGTTGGGGGAGTCACTGAAGCTTTCTTT
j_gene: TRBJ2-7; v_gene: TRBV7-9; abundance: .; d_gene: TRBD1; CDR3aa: CASSSSRDRGREQYF; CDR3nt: TGTGCCAGCAGCTCTAGCCGGGACAGGGGAAGGGAGCAGTACTTC
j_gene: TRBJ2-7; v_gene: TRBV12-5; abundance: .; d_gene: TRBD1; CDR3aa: CASGPRQGTYEQYF; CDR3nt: TGTGCTAGTGGTCCAAGACAGGGCACCTACGAGCAGTACTTC
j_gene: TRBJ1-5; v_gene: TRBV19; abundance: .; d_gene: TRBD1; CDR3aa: CASSIATGGNQPQHF; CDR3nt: TGTGCCAGTAGTATAGCGACAGGGGGAAATCAGCCCCAGCATTTT
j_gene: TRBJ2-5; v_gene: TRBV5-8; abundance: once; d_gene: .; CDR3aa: CASSLAKETQYF; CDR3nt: TGTGCCAGCAGCTTGGCCAAAGAGACCCAGTACTTC
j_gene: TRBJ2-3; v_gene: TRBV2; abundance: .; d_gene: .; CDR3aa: CASRPVRLSTDTQYF; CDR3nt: TGTGCCAGCAGGCCGGTCAGGCTTAGCACAGATACGCAGTATTTT
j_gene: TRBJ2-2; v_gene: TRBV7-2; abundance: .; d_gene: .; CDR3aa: CASSLRQSGAGELFF; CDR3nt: TGTGCCAGCAGCTTACGGCAGTCGGGAGCCGGGGAGCTGTTTTTT
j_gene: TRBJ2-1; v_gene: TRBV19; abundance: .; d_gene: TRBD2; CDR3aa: CASSSLAGSEQFF; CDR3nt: TGTGCCAGTAGCTCACTAGCGGGGTCAGAGCAGTTCTTC
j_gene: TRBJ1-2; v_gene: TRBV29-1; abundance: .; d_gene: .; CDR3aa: CSVEDPRTQVIWEGYTF; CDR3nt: TGCAGCGTTGAAGACCCCCGGACACAGGTGATTTGGGAAGGCTACACCTTC
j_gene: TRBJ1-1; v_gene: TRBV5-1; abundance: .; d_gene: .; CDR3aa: CASSWSGGGTEAFF; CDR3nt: TGCGCCAGCAGCTGGTCAGGCGGGGGCACTGAAGCTTTCTTT
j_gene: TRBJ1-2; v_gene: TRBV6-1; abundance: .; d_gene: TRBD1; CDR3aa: CASRDRGNRYGYTF; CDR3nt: TGTGCCAGCAGAGACAGGGGAAACAGATATGGCTACACCTTC
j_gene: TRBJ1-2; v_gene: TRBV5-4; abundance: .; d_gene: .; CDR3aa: CASSRTLVGYTF; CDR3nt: TGTGCCAGCAGCCGGACCTTAGTAGGCTACACCTTC
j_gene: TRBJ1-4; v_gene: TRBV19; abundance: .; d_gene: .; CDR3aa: CASSIEAARRGKLFF; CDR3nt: TGTGCCAGTAGTATAGAAGCGGCCCGCCGGGGAAAACTGTTTTTT
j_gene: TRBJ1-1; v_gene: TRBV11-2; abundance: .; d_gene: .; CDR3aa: CASSLRRDTEAFF; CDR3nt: TGTGCCAGCAGCTTACGGAGGGACACTGAAGCTTTCTTT
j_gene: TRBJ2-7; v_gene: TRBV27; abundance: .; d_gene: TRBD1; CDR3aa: CASSSNLPGQGYHEQYF; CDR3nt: TGTGCCAGCAGTTCGAACCTCCCGGGACAGGGCTACCACGAGCAGTACTTC
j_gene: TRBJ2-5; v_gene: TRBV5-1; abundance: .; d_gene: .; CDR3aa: CASSLTSFETQYF; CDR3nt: TGCGCCAGCAGCCTTACTAGTTTTGAGACCCAGTACTTC
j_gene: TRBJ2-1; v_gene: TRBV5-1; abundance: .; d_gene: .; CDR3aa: CASSLDEGEQFF; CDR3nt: TGCGCCAGCAGCTTGGATGAGGGTGAGCAGTTCTTC
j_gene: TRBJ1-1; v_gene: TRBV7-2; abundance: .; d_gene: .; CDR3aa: CASSLAILNTEAFF; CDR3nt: TGTGCCAGCAGCTTAGCGATTCTTAACACTGAAGCTTTCTTT
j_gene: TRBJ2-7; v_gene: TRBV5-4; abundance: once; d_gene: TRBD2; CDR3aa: CASSSLAGGLSEQYF; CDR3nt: TGTGCCAGCAGCTCACTAGCGGGAGGGTTATCCGAGCAGTACTTC